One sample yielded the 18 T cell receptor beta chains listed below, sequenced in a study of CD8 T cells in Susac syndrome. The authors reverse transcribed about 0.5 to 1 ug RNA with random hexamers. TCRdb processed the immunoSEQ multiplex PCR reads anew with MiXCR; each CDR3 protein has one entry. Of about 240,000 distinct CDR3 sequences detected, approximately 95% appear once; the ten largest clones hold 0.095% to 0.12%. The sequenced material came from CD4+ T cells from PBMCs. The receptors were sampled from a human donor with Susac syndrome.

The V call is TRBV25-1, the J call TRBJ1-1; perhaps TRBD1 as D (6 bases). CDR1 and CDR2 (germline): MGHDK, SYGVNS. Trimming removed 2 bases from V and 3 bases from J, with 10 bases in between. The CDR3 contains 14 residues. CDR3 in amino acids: CASSEPGVYTEAFF. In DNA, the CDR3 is TGTGCCAGCAGTGAACCAGGGGTGTACACTGAAGCTTTCTTT.

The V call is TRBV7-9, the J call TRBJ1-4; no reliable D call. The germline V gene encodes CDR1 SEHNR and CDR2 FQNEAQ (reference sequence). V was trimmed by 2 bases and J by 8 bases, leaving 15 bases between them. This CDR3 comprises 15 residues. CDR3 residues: CASSLFSGYEEKLFF. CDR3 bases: TGTGCCAGCAGCTTATTCTCAGGCTACGAGGAAAAACTGTTTTTT.

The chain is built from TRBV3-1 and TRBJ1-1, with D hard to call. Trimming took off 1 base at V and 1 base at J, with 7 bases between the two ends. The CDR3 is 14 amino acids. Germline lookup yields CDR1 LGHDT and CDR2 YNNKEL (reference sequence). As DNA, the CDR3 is TGTGCCAGCAGCCAAGTACTCGCGAACACTGAAGCTTTCTTT. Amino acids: CASSQVLANTEAFF.

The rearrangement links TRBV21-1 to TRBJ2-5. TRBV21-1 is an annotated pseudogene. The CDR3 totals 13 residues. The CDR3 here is CASSPSHRKTQYF. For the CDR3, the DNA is TGTGCCAGCAGCCCGAGTCACAGAAAGACCCAGTACTTC.

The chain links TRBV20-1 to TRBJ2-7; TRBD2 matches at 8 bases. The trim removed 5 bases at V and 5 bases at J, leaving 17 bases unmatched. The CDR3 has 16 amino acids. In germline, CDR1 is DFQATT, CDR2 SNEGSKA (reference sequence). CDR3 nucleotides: TGCAGTGCTTTACGTAGCGGGGAGAATATCTGGGACGAGCAGTACTTC. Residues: CSALRSGENIWDEQYF.

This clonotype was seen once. In DNA, the CDR3 is TGTGCCAGCAGCCGGGCACAGGGTGGGACTGAGCAGTACTTC. It is translated as CASSRAQGGTEQYF. V and J are TRBV11-2 and TRBJ2-7; TRBD1 or TRBD2 may be the D gene (6 bases each). Trimming shortened V by 5 bases and J by 7 bases, and 18 bases separated the two germline ends. This CDR3 has 14 residues. Germline V lookup: CDR1 SGHAT, CDR2 FQNNGV. The full variable domain, with the rest looked up from reference TRBV11-2 and TRBJ2-7, is EAGVAQSPRYKIIEKRQSVAFWCNPISGHATLYWYQQILGQGPKLLIQFQNNGVVDDSQLPKDRFSAERLKGVDSTLKIQPAKLEDSAVYLCASSRAQGGTEQYFGPGTRLTVT.

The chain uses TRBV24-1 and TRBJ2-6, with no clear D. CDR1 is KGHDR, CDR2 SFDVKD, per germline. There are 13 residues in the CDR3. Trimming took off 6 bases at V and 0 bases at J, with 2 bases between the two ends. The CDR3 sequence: CATSFSGANVLTF. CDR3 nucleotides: TGTGCCACCAGTTTCTCTGGGGCCAACGTCCTGACTTTC.

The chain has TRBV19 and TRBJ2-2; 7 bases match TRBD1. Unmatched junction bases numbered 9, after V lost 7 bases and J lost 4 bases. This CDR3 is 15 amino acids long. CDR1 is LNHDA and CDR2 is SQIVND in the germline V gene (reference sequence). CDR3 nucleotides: TGTGCCAGTACCGAGGACAGGCTGGGCACCGGGGAGCTGTTTTTT. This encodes CASTEDRLGTGELFF.

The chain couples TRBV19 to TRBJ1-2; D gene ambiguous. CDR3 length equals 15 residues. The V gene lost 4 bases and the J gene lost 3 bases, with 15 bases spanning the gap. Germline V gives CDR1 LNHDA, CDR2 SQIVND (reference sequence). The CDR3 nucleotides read TGTGCCAGTAGTAGGAGCCCGGGGAATTACTATGGCTACACCTTC. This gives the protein CASSRSPGNYYGYTF.

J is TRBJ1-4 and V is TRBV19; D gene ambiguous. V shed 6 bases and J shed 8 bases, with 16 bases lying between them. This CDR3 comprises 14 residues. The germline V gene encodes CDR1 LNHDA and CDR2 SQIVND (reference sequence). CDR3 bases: TGTGCCAGTAGCTCGGGTTTGTTAAGGGAAAAACTGTTTTTT. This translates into CASSSGLLREKLFF. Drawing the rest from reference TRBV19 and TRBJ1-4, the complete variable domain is DGGITQSPKYLFRKEGQNVTLSCEQNLNHDAMYWYRQDPGQGLRLIYYSQIVNDFQKGDIAEGYSVSREKKESFPLTVTSAQKNPTAFYLCASSSGLLREKLFFGSGTQLSVL.

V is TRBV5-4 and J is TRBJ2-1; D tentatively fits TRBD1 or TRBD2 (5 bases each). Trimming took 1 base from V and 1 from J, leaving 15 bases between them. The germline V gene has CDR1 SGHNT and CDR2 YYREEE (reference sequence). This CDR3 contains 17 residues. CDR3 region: CASSLTIGAFSYNEQFF. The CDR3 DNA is TGTGCCAGCAGCTTGACTATCGGGGCCTTTTCCTACAATGAGCAGTTCTTC. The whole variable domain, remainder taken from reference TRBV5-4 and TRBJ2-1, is ETGVTQSPTHLIKTRGQQVTLRCSSQSGHNTVSWYQQALGQGPQFIFQYYREEENGRGNFPPRFSGLQFPNYSSELNVNALELDDSALYLCASSLTIGAFSYNEQFFGPGTRLTVL.

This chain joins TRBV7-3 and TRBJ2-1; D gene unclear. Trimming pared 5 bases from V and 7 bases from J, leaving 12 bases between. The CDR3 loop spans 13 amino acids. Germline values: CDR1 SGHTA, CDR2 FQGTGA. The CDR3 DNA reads TGTGCCAGCAGCCCTCGAGTGACGAATGAGCAGTTCTTC. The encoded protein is CASSPRVTNEQFF.

In DNA form, the CDR3 reads TGTGCCAGCAGTTTCCGACGAGGGTATGAGCAGTTCTTC. Protein: CASSFRRGYEQFF. The chain combines TRBV27 with TRBJ2-1; the D gene is possibly TRBD2 (5 bases). Trimming removed 3 bases at V and 8 bases at J, with 11 bases between. Germline V CDR1 and CDR2: MNHEY, SMNVEV (reference sequence). The CDR3 has 13 amino acids.

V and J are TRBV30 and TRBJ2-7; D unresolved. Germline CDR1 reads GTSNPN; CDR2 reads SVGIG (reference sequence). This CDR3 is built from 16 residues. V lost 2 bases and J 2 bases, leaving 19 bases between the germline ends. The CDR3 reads CAWSNSTFLGPYEQYF. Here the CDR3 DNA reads TGTGCCTGGAGTAACTCAACATTCCTAGGACCCTACGAGCAGTACTTC.

Written as DNA, the CDR3 is TGTGCCAGCAGTTTACACCCGGGACTAGGGGTGCAAGAGACCCAGTACTTC. This gives the protein CASSLHPGLGVQETQYF. The chain employs TRBV28 and TRBJ2-5; 8 bases map to TRBD2. The CDR3 is made up of 17 amino acids. The germline V gene encodes CDR1 MDHEN and CDR2 SYDVKM. Trimming removed 2 bases from V and 2 bases from J; junction bases left unmatched: 10.

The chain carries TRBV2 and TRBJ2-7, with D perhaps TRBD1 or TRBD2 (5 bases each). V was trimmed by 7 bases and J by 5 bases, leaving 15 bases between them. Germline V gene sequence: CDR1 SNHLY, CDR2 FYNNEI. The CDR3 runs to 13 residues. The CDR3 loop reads CASTGTHLNEQYF. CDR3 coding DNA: TGTGCCAGCACCGGGACGCACTTAAACGAGCAGTACTTC.

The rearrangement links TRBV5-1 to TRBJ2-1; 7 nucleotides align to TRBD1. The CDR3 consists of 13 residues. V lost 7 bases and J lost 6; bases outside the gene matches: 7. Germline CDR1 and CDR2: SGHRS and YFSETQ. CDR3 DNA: TGCGCCAGCGGAAATCCAGGGGGCAATGAGCAGTTCTTC. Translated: CASGNPGGNEQFF.

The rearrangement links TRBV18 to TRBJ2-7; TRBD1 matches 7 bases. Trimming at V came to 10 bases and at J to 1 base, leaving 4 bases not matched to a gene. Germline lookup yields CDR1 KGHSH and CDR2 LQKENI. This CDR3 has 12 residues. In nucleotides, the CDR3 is TGTGCCACCCAGGGACAGTCCTACGAGCAGTACTTC. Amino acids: CATQGQSYEQYF.